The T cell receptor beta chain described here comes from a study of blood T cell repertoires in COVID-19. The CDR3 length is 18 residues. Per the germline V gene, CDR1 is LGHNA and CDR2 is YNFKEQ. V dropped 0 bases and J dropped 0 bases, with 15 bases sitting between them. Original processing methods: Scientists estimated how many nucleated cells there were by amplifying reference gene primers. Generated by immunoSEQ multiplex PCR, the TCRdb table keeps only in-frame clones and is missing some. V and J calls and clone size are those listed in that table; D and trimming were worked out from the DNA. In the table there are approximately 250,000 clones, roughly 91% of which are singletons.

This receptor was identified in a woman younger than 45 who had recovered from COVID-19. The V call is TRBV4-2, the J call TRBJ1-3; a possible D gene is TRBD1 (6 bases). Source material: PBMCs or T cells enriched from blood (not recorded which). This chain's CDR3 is CASSQDAAQGSSGNTIYF. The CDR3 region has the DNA TGTGCCAGCAGCCAAGATGCAGCGCAGGGGAGCTCTGGAAACACCATATATTTT.